The 26 T cell receptor beta chains given below trace back to one sample, sequenced in a study of blood T cell repertoires in COVID-19. Repertoires were generated with immunoSEQ multiplex PCR, while TCRdb's copy carries only in-frame clones and drops some. The top ten clones hold around 3% of a sample with around 180,000 clones, approximately 79% of them seen once. Specimen: peripheral blood. The receptors were sampled from an elderly woman with acute or convalescent COVID-19.

The chain is built from TRBV5-6 and TRBJ1-1; TRBD1 matches 7 bases. This CDR3 contains 14 residues. CDR1 is SGHDT and CDR2 is YYEEEE in the germline V gene. The J segment lost 1 base and the V segment lost 4 bases, leaving 4 bases of the junction unmatched. The CDR3 loop is CASSPWTGNTEAFF. As DNA, the CDR3 is TGTGCCAGCAGCCCGTGGACAGGGAACACTGAAGCTTTCTTT.

The genes are TRBV5-1 and TRBJ2-2, with D tentatively TRBD1 (6 bases). CDR3 size: 15 residues. Trimming removed 3 bases from V and 7 bases from J, with 16 bases in between. CDR1 and CDR2 from the germline V gene are SGHRS and YFSETQ. CDR3 region: CASSSNRAQHGELFF. The CDR3 DNA reads as TGCGCCAGCAGCTCTAACAGGGCTCAACACGGGGAGCTGTTTTTT.

This chain connects TRBV12-3 or TRBV12-4 to TRBJ1-4, with a weak D call TRBD1 (6 bases). The germline V and J ends were trimmed by 10 bases and 2 bases, with 11 bases remaining between them. CDR3 length: 13 amino acids. CDR3 sequence (DNA): TGTGCCACCTCAGGGGACACTAATGAAAAACTGTTTTTT. It is translated as CATSGDTNEKLFF.

The V call is TRBV3-1 (or the pseudogene TRBV3-2), the J call TRBJ2-3, with a tentative D call TRBD2 (6 bases). Trimming stripped 3 bases from V and 0 bases from J, with 19 bases between. Per the germline V gene, CDR1 is LGHDT and CDR2 is YNNKEL (reference sequence). The CDR3 has 18 residues. The CDR3 sequence is CASSHTWGGGASTDTQYF. In DNA, the CDR3 is TGTGCCAGCAGCCACACCTGGGGCGGAGGGGCTAGCACAGATACGCAGTATTTT.

The chain is built from TRBV4-1 and TRBJ1-4, with 9 nucleotides matching TRBD1. Germline CDR1 and CDR2: MGHRA and YSYEKL. Germline trimming cut 4 bases from V and 7 bases from J; bases unmatched to any gene: 7. The CDR3 is 15 residues long. The CDR3 coding sequence is TGCGCCAGCAGCCGAGGACAGGGGATCTTTGAAAAACTGTTTTTT. Amino acids: CASSRGQGIFEKLFF.

The chain joins TRBV10-1 to TRBJ2-3, with D maybe TRBD2 (6 bases). V lost 0 bases to trimming and J lost 5 bases, with 12 bases between them. The CDR3 covers 15 residues. CDR1 and CDR2 (germline): WNHNN, SYGVQD (reference sequence). CDR3 in amino acids: CASSESGGVGDTQYF. The CDR3 nucleotides are TGCGCCAGCAGTGAGTCGGGGGGAGTGGGAGATACGCAGTATTTT.

This clone was counted many times. The V gene is TRBV5-1, the J gene TRBJ1-5, with a possible D match to TRBD1 (6 bases). In germline, CDR1 is SGHRS, CDR2 YFSETQ. The CDR3 extends over 14 amino acids. The V end was cut by 4 bases, the J end by 4 bases, with 12 bases between. In nucleotides, the CDR3 is TGCGCCAGCAGCGTGGGGGACACAAATCAGCCCCAGCATTTT. Translation gives CASSVGDTNQPQHF.

In its sample, this clone was seen a few times. The chain combines TRBV28 with TRBJ2-1; 9 nucleotides match TRBD2. There are 17 residues in the CDR3. Unmatched junction bases numbered 9, after V lost 3 bases and J lost 3 bases. Germline CDR1 is MDHEN and CDR2 is SYDVKM. The DNA of the CDR3 is TGTGCCAGCAGTTTGGGGACTCGCGGGAGGGTCTACAATGAGCAGTTCTTC. This encodes CASSLGTRGRVYNEQFF.

This chain's CDR3 is CASTQGLAGVNEQFF. The CDR3 nucleotides read TGTGCCAGCACCCAAGGACTAGCGGGAGTCAATGAGCAGTTCTTC. The chain is built from TRBV28 and TRBJ2-1, with 13 bases aligning to TRBD2. This CDR3 comprises 15 residues. The V gene end was trimmed by 7 bases and the J gene end by 6 bases; junction bases not matched to a gene: 6. Germline V gene lookup returns CDR1 MDHEN and CDR2 SYDVKM.

The chain employs TRBV5-3 and TRBJ1-5; unclear D gene. TRBV5-3 is sorted into the ORF group, with uncertain function. The CDR3 runs to 15 residues. Trimming pared 2 bases from V and 1 base from J, leaving 10 bases between. The CDR3 loop is CARSFNYWSNQPQHF. The DNA of the CDR3 is TGTGCCAGAAGCTTTAATTACTGGAGCAATCAGCCCCAGCATTTT.

The rearrangement uses TRBV19 and TRBJ1-4, with D possibly matching TRBD1 (6 bases). This CDR3 contains 14 residues. V was clipped by 6 bases and J by 3 bases, with 11 bases between them. Germline assignment: CDR1 LNHDA and CDR2 SQIVND (reference sequence). The CDR3 sequence: CASSVQGPNEKLFF. Written as DNA, the CDR3 is TGTGCCAGTAGCGTACAGGGCCCTAATGAAAAACTGTTTTTT.

The rearrangement joins TRBV7-9 to TRBJ1-6; D not resolved. The CDR3 length is 14 residues. Germline lookup yields CDR1 SEHNR and CDR2 FQNEAQ (reference sequence). Trimming removed 7 bases from V and 7 bases from J, with 14 bases in between. DNA of the CDR3: TGTGCCAGCACCAAAGATCGGGAGAATTCACCCCTCCACTTT. Residues: CASTKDRENSPLHF. The full variable domain, completed using reference TRBV7-9 and TRBJ1-6, is DTGVSQNPRHKITKRGQNVTFRCDPISEHNRLYWYRQTLGQGPEFLTYFQNEAQLEKSRLLSDRFSAERPKGSFSTLEIQRTEQGDSAMYLCASTKDRENSPLHFGNGTRLTVT.

The rearrangement links TRBV24-1 to TRBJ1-1, with TRBD1 as a possible D gene (5 bases). The germline V gene encodes CDR1 KGHDR and CDR2 SFDVKD. The CDR3 consists of 14 residues. The germline V and J ends were trimmed by 4 bases and 1 base, with 9 bases remaining between them. The CDR3 region has the DNA TGTGCCACCAGTGACGGACAAGCGAACACTGAAGCTTTCTTT. Translation: CATSDGQANTEAFF.

The chain has TRBV30 and TRBJ1-2, with 7 bases identical to TRBD1. Germline V gives CDR1 GTSNPN, CDR2 SVGIG (reference sequence). Germline trimming cut 5 bases from V and 3 bases from J; bases unmatched to any gene: 6. The CDR3 covers 13 residues. CDR3 loop: CAWGGQPHYGYTF. Written as DNA, the CDR3 is TGTGCCTGGGGGGGACAGCCGCACTATGGCTACACCTTC.

This chain's CDR3 is CASSLRRGLDYGYTF. The CDR3, as DNA: TGTGCCAGCAGCTTAAGGCGGGGCTTGGACTATGGCTACACCTTC. The J gene is TRBJ1-2, the V gene TRBV13, with D possibly being TRBD1 (5 bases). CDR1 is PRHDT, CDR2 FYEKMQ, per germline (reference sequence). The CDR3 spans 15 residues. V was trimmed by 2 bases and J by 3 bases, leaving 13 bases between them.

V usage is TRBV28 and J usage is TRBJ1-5; the D is unclear. This CDR3 contains 13 residues. Germline CDR1 is MDHEN and CDR2 is SYDVKM. V was trimmed by 8 bases and J by 4 bases, leaving 12 bases between them. CDR3 region: CASVRQLNQPQHF. CDR3 DNA sequence: TGTGCCAGCGTCAGGCAGTTGAATCAGCCCCAGCATTTT.

This clone was counted many times. V is TRBV27 and J is TRBJ1-5, with TRBD1 as a possible D gene (5 bases). CDR1 is MNHEY and CDR2 is SMNVEV in the germline V gene (reference sequence). V lost 3 bases and J lost 10, with 10 bases in between. This CDR3 region has 12 residues. The CDR3 protein is CASSFSQGPQHF. The CDR3 DNA is TGTGCCAGCAGTTTCTCTCAGGGCCCCCAGCATTTT.

J is TRBJ1-6 and V is TRBV7-2; perhaps TRBD1 as D (5 bases). Germline loops: CDR1 SGHTA, CDR2 FQGNSA. The V end was cut by 1 base, the J end by 8 bases, with 12 bases between. This CDR3 contains 15 residues. In nucleotides, the CDR3 is TGTGCCAGCAGCTTAGAATCAGGGTACGATTCACCCCTCCACTTT. Residues: CASSLESGYDSPLHF.

This clone showed up just once. The rearrangement links TRBV5-1 to TRBJ1-1, with D uncertain. The CDR3 is made up of 12 amino acids. V was clipped by 5 bases and J by 1 base, with 6 bases between them. Germline values: CDR1 SGHRS, CDR2 YFSETQ. CDR3 sequence (DNA): TGCGCCAGCAGACTAGGGAACACTGAAGCTTTCTTT. Translated: CASRLGNTEAFF.

Points on this clone: A single base is all that separates this from a far larger clone, so a read error is likely. This chain uses TRBV7-2 with TRBJ1-1; maybe TRBD1 (6 bases). Germline loops: CDR1 SGHTA, CDR2 FQGNSA. The CDR3 has 13 residues. The V gene lost 2 bases and the J gene lost 3 bases, with 7 bases spanning the gap. CDR3 in amino acids: CASSLQGYTEAFF. The CDR3, as DNA: TGTGCCAGCAGCTTACAGGGGTACACTGAAGCTTTCTTT.

The V call is TRBV5-1, the J call TRBJ2-3; TRBD2 matches 7 bases. Germline values: CDR1 SGHRS, CDR2 YFSETQ. V lost 1 base to trimming and J lost 4 bases; unmatched junction nucleotides: 3. This CDR3 spans 14 amino acids. The CDR3 reads CASSLLLASDTQYF. The CDR3 DNA is TGCGCCAGCAGCTTGTTACTAGCGTCAGATACGCAGTATTTT. Full variable domain (missing parts from reference TRBV5-1 and TRBJ2-3): KAGVTQTPRYLIKTRGQQVTLSCSPISGHRSVSWYQQTPGQGLQFLFEYFSETQRNKGNFPGRFSGRQFSNSRSEMNVSTLELGDSALYLCASSLLLASDTQYFGPGTRLTVL.

This clone was detected only a few times. The chain uses TRBV19 and TRBJ2-1, with 8 bases lining up with TRBD1. Germline CDR1 LNHDA, CDR2 SQIVND (reference sequence). V lost 7 bases, J lost 4 bases, and 9 bases stayed unmatched. The CDR3 totals 15 residues. The chain's CDR3 is CASTQGQDNYNEQFF. CDR3 DNA: TGTGCCAGTACCCAGGGACAGGACAATTACAATGAGCAGTTCTTC.

The chain is built from TRBV28 and TRBJ1-6, with no clear D. Germline CDR1 and CDR2: MDHEN and SYDVKM. The CDR3 length is 16 residues. Between the trimmed V and J ends, which lost 6 bases and 7 bases, there was a span of 19 bases. This CDR3 is CASSPVGEVLNSPLHF. The DNA for the CDR3 is TGTGCCAGCAGCCCCGTTGGCGAGGTCCTAAATTCACCCCTCCACTTT.

V is TRBV6-1 and J is TRBJ2-5, with 9 positions matching TRBD2. The CDR3 covers 15 residues. With V trimmed by 2 bases and J by 3 bases, 4 bases remained unmatched. The germline CDR1 and CDR2 sequences are MNHNS and SASEGT. CDR3 region: CASSEIAGDEETQYF. DNA of the CDR3: TGTGCCAGCAGTGAAATAGCGGGAGACGAAGAGACCCAGTACTTC.

The V gene is TRBV3-1 (or the pseudogene TRBV3-2), the J gene TRBJ2-7; the match to TRBD2 covers 12 bases. From germline, CDR1 is LGHDT and CDR2 YNNKEL (reference sequence). V trimming: 6 bases; J trimming: 6 bases; junction bases outside the gene matches: 6. The CDR3 runs to 14 residues. CDR3 coding DNA: TGTGCCAGCAGATTCGGACTAGCGGGATCCGAGCAGTACTTC. This encodes CASRFGLAGSEQYF.

This sequence joins TRBV30 and TRBJ2-1; 7 nucleotides match TRBD2. CDR3 length: 15 amino acids. Trimming at V came to 5 bases and at J to 3 bases, leaving 10 bases not matched to a gene. Germline CDR1 is GTSNPN and CDR2 is SVGIG (reference sequence). This chain's CDR3 is CAWGPGLVDYNEQFF. The CDR3 coding sequence is TGTGCCTGGGGTCCCGGACTAGTGGACTACAATGAGCAGTTCTTC.